This T cell receptor beta chain was retrieved from a study of shared clonotypes between healthy human individuals. Whole-study findings and limits: The researchers took only blood, and tissue repertoires probably look different. Shared across a handful of donors were around 5% of the naive CD4 clonotypes.

Deep-level running was used for the assay. Template for every sorted-subset replicate PCR totaled about 0.2 ug DNA, roughly 30,000 T cell genomes. Clones were read by immunoSEQ multiplex PCR, and TCRdb kept only the in-frame ones, dropping some. Of over 400,000 clones detected, about 96% appear once; the ten largest clones hold 0.064%. The CDR3 consists of 15 residues. Per germline, CDR1 MGHRA and CDR2 YSYEKL. V shed 4 bases and J 6 bases; nucleotides not matched to a gene: 8. Comments on this clone: Its specificity is unknown.

The gene calls are TRBV4-1 and TRBJ1-4; TRBD1 matches at 7 bases. The sequencing sample was made of naive CD4+ T cells sorted from blood. Subset in this sample: CD45RA+ positively selected. The TCR was taken from a young woman in good health. The CDR3 here is CASSLAGGMYEKLFF. The CDR3 DNA follows: TGCGCCAGCAGCCTTGCAGGGGGGATGTATGAAAAACTGTTTTTT.